The 32 T cell receptor beta chains reported below all come from one sample, sequenced in a study of T cell changes during pregnancy in multiple sclerosis. Libraries were prepared by immunoSEQ multiplex PCR; TCRdb keeps only in-frame clonotypes and omits some of them. The data contain about 110,000 clones, less than 95% of them singletons. The sequences come from peripheral blood, collected in the third trimester of pregnancy. These TCRs come from a female donor in good health, enrolled as a control in a pregnancy study.

This chain uses TRBV14 with TRBJ1-5; 7 bases fit TRBD1. The CDR3 has 13 amino acids. Germline V gene sequence: CDR1 SGHDN, CDR2 FVKESK. V was clipped by 3 bases and J by 5 bases; unmatched bases: 1. In DNA form, the CDR3 reads TGTGCCAGCAGCCAGGGACAGCATCAGCCCCAGCATTTT. Its protein product is CASSQGQHQPQHF.

The chain joins TRBV11-3 to TRBJ1-4; D possibly corresponds to TRBD1 (5 bases). In germline, CDR1 is SGHNT, CDR2 YENEEA. The CDR3 is made up of 17 amino acids. V was pared by 1 base and J by 5 bases, with 17 bases between. The CDR3 is CASSLALRGNWNEKLFF. The CDR3 DNA reads as TGTGCCAGCAGCTTAGCACTAAGGGGAAACTGGAATGAAAAACTGTTTTTT.

V gene TRBV27 combines with J gene TRBJ1-4; 9 bases are shared with TRBD1. The V gene end was trimmed by 6 bases and the J gene end by 8 bases; junction bases not matched to a gene: 7. Germline V lookup: CDR1 MNHEY, CDR2 SMNVEV (reference sequence). This CDR3 is 14 amino acids long. DNA of the CDR3: TGTGCCAGCAGCCGGACAGGGGAGGGCGAAAAACTGTTTTTT. Protein product: CASSRTGEGEKLFF.

V usage is TRBV5-4 and J usage is TRBJ2-7; 9 bases agree with TRBD1. Germline assignment: CDR1 SGHNT and CDR2 YYREEE (reference sequence). CDR3 length: 15 amino acids. Trimming took 2 bases from V and 0 from J; bases not matched to a gene: 3. CDR3 amino acids: CASSFGQGSSYEQYF. In DNA form, the CDR3 reads TGTGCCAGCAGCTTTGGACAGGGGAGCTCCTACGAGCAGTACTTC.

V and J are TRBV27 and TRBJ2-5; 10 positions match TRBD2. The V gene end was trimmed by 3 bases and the J gene end by 5 bases; junction bases not matched to a gene: 6. The CDR3 is 15 residues long. In germline, CDR1 is MNHEY, CDR2 SMNVEV (reference sequence). The CDR3 DNA follows: TGTGCCAGCAGTTTCGCTAGCGGGGGCTGGGAGACCCAGTACTTC. Translated, it gives CASSFASGGWETQYF.

This chain joins TRBV20-1 and TRBJ2-7; the D gene is possibly TRBD2 (5 bases). The germline V gene has CDR1 DFQATT and CDR2 SNEGSKA (reference sequence). The CDR3 runs 11 residues. V gave up 3 bases and J gave up 6 bases, with 9 bases separating them. CDR3 DNA: TGCAGTGCTAGGACTATCGGCGAGCAGTACTTC. This gives the protein CSARTIGEQYF.

This chain uses TRBV7-2 with TRBJ2-7; a possible D gene is TRBD2 (5 bases). Germline V gene sequence: CDR1 SGHTA, CDR2 FQGNSA. There are 16 residues in the CDR3. Deletions cut 3 bases from V and 0 bases from J, with 15 bases between. The CDR3 reads CASSFGGGFTSYEQYF. In DNA, the CDR3 is TGTGCCAGCAGCTTCGGTGGAGGATTTACCTCCTACGAGCAGTACTTC.

The rearrangement links TRBV4-3 to TRBJ1-2, with a tentative D call TRBD1 (5 bases). This CDR3 has 14 residues. V lost 0 bases to trimming and J lost 8 bases, with 13 bases between them. Germline CDR1 LGHNA, CDR2 YSLEER. In DNA form, the CDR3 reads TGCGCCAGCAGCCAAGATCAAGGCAGGGCCGGCTACACCTTC. Its protein product is CASSQDQGRAGYTF.

This rearrangement joins TRBV7-2 to TRBJ2-7; a weak D match, TRBD1 (6 bases). Germline CDR1 is SGHTA and CDR2 is FQGNSA. There are 14 residues in the CDR3. V shed 5 bases and J shed 5 bases, with 16 bases lying between them. The CDR3 sequence: CASSPTRGWDEQYF. DNA for the CDR3: TGTGCCAGCAGCCCGACGAGGGGGTGGGACGAGCAGTACTTC.

A few counts support this clone. This chain uses TRBV7-2 with TRBJ2-1, with 7 positions matching TRBD2. The CDR3 has 16 residues. The ends lost 5 bases at V and 3 bases at J; junction bases unmatched: 10. Germline V gene data show CDR1 as SGHTA and CDR2 as FQGNSA. Written as DNA, the CDR3 is TGTGCCAGCAGCCCCGGCCACGGGGGGTTCTACAATGAGCAGTTCTTC. This sequence encodes CASSPGHGGFYNEQFF.

J is TRBJ2-1 and V is TRBV27; 10 nucleotides match TRBD2. Germline-derived CDR1 and CDR2 are MNHEY and SMNVEV (reference sequence). The V segment lost 0 bases and the J segment 7 bases; nucleotides outside the gene matches: 6. The CDR3 has 16 residues. CDR3 residues: CASSLSQRGGPNEQFF. DNA for the CDR3: TGTGCCAGCAGTTTATCGCAGCGGGGGGGGCCAAATGAGCAGTTCTTC.

The chain carries TRBV9 and TRBJ2-3; a weak D match, TRBD2 (7 bases). The CDR3 totals 15 residues. Trimming removed 7 bases from V and 0 bases from J, with 15 bases in between. The germline V gene encodes CDR1 SGDLS and CDR2 YYNGEE. CDR3 sequence reads: CASSSGGLSTDTQYF. The DNA for the CDR3 is TGTGCCAGCTCCTCCGGGGGGCTTAGCACAGATACGCAGTATTTT.

This clone has just one count. The chain links TRBV19 to TRBJ1-1; TRBD1 agrees at 7 bases. Looked up from germline, CDR1 is LNHDA and CDR2 is SQIVND (reference sequence). The V and J ends lost 4 bases and 5 bases, in that order; junction bases with no gene match: 7. The CDR3 contains 14 residues. The CDR3 loop is CASSTDREITEAFF. CDR3 in DNA: TGTGCCAGTAGTACAGACAGGGAAATAACTGAAGCTTTCTTT.

The CDR3 DNA follows: TGTGCCAGCAGCCAAGATGGCGGGACAGGGGCCTTCTATGGCTACACCTTC. It codes for CASSQDGGTGAFYGYTF. This chain uses TRBV4-2 with TRBJ1-2; 10 nucleotides line up with TRBD1. Germline V lookup: CDR1 LGHNA, CDR2 YNFKEQ. Germline trimming cut 0 bases from V and 4 bases from J; bases unmatched to any gene: 8. This CDR3 has 17 amino acids.

This chain uses TRBV6-5 with TRBJ2-7; TRBD1 aligns across 8 bases. Trimming took 6 bases from V and 9 from J; bases not matched to a gene: 13. The germline V gene encodes CDR1 MNHEY and CDR2 SVGAGI. The CDR3 contains 14 residues. The CDR3 reads CASSPGTGGTVQYF. The CDR3 coding sequence is TGTGCCAGCAGCCCCGGGACAGGAGGAACGGTGCAGTACTTC.

The chain has TRBV9 and TRBJ2-2, with D perhaps matching TRBD2 (6 bases). Germline V gives CDR1 SGDLS, CDR2 YYNGEE. This CDR3 spans 15 amino acids. V was clipped by 2 bases and J by 0 bases, with 8 bases between them. CDR3 sequence: CASSVSSANTGELFF. The CDR3 nucleotides are TGTGCCAGCAGCGTTTCTAGCGCGAACACCGGGGAGCTGTTTTTT.

The chain links TRBV2 to TRBJ2-7; D possibly corresponds to TRBD1 (6 bases). From germline, CDR1 is SNHLY and CDR2 FYNNEI. This CDR3 region has 13 residues. Trimming pared 10 bases from V and 0 bases from J, leaving 13 bases between. The CDR3 loop reads CAIATGYSYEQYF. The CDR3 DNA sequence: TGTGCCATCGCGACAGGATACTCCTACGAGCAGTACTTC.

The CDR3 sequence is CASSEDRSSGNTIYF. The CDR3 coding sequence is TGTGCCAGCAGTGAAGACAGAAGCTCTGGAAACACCATATATTTT. The gene calls are TRBV2 and TRBJ1-3; D is unresolved. V lost 1 base to trimming and J lost 0 bases, with 7 bases between them. The CDR3 is 15 amino acids. From germline, CDR1 is SNHLY and CDR2 FYNNEI.

This sequence joins TRBV10-3 and TRBJ1-3; no clear D gene. CDR3 length: 16 residues. CDR1 ENHRY and CDR2 SYGVKD come from the germline V gene. The V end was cut by 7 bases, the J end by 0 bases, with 16 bases between. The CDR3, as DNA: TGTGCCATCACTGAAGAGTTACCGAGCTCTGGAAACACCATATATTTT. It encodes CAITEELPSSGNTIYF.

CDR3 in DNA: TGTGCCAGCAGCGAGGGGGGGGATCAGCCCCAGCATTTT. Amino acids: CASSEGGDQPQHF. The chain couples TRBV7-9 to TRBJ1-5; perhaps TRBD1 as D (6 bases). Per germline, CDR1 SEHNR and CDR2 FQNEAQ (reference sequence). This CDR3 is 13 amino acids long. With 5 bases removed from V and 5 bases from J, the gap between germline ends came to 10 bases.

The rearrangement uses TRBV7-8 and TRBJ2-7; 10 bases map to TRBD2. Trimming removed 6 bases from V and 3 bases from J; junction bases left unmatched: 5. The CDR3 runs 14 residues. Germline assignment: CDR1 SGHVS and CDR2 FQNEAQ. DNA of the CDR3: TGTGCCAGCAGAGAGCGGGGGGGAAACTACGAGCAGTACTTC. Amino acids: CASRERGGNYEQYF.

V is TRBV6-6 and J is TRBJ2-7, with D uncertain. Germline V lookup: CDR1 MNHNY, CDR2 SVGAGI (reference sequence). The germline V and J ends were trimmed by 5 bases and 8 bases, with 10 bases remaining between them. The CDR3 contains 11 residues. DNA for the CDR3: TGTGCCAGCAGTGACAATACGAAGCAGTACTTC. Its protein is CASSDNTKQYF.

V gene TRBV7-2 combines with J gene TRBJ1-6; tentatively, D is TRBD1 (5 bases). The V end lost 5 bases, the J end lost 10 bases, and 18 bases lay between the germline ends. The CDR3 consists of 15 residues. Per germline, CDR1 SGHTA and CDR2 FQGNSA. The DNA of the CDR3 is TGTGCCAGCAGCCCGCGGGACCTCAGGAGGTCACCCCTCCACTTT. It codes for CASSPRDLRRSPLHF. Drawing the rest from reference TRBV7-2 and TRBJ1-6, the complete variable domain is GAGVSQSPSNKVTEKGKDVELRCDPISGHTALYWYRQSLGQGLEFLIYFQGNSAPDKSGLPSDRFSAERTGGSVSTLTIQRTQQEDSAVYLCASSPRDLRRSPLHFGNGTRLTVT.

This chain uses TRBV30 with TRBJ1-3, with a weak D call TRBD1 (5 bases). Trimming stripped 8 bases from V and 2 bases from J, with 16 bases between. The CDR3 spans 14 residues. CDR1 and CDR2 (germline): GTSNPN, SVGIG (reference sequence). In DNA, the CDR3 is TGTGCCCTACAACAGGCGAACGCTGGAAACACCATATATTTT. It specifies CALQQANAGNTIYF.

V usage is TRBV11-3 and J usage is TRBJ1-2; tentative D call: TRBD1 (5 bases). The CDR3 consists of 13 residues. V lost 6 bases to trimming and J lost 6 bases, with 14 bases between them. The germline V gene encodes CDR1 SGHNT and CDR2 YENEEA. CDR3 coding DNA: TGTGCCAGCAGTTCAGGGATCCCTCATGGCTACACCTTC. Translated, it gives CASSSGIPHGYTF.

V gene TRBV5-1 combines with J gene TRBJ1-2; possible D gene TRBD1, 6 bases. The V end lost 2 bases, the J end lost 4 bases, and 9 bases lay between the germline ends. Germline lookup yields CDR1 SGHRS and CDR2 YFSETQ. The CDR3 extends over 13 amino acids. CDR3 DNA sequence: TGCGCCAGCAGCTTAGGGGGAAGCTATGGCTACACCTTC. Translating it yields CASSLGGSYGYTF.

This chain uses TRBV6-4 with TRBJ2-1, with TRBD1 as a possible D gene (5 bases). The CDR3 is 16 residues long. Trimming removed 2 bases from V and 6 bases from J, with 17 bases in between. Per the germline V gene, CDR1 is MRHNA and CDR2 is SNTAGT. The CDR3 sequence: CASSDVRAFNTNEQFF. The CDR3 DNA is TGTGCCAGCAGTGACGTCAGGGCCTTCAACACCAATGAGCAGTTCTTC.

The chain links TRBV27 to TRBJ2-1; D is possibly TRBD1 (6 bases). The CDR3 is made up of 16 amino acids. Germline CDR1 is MNHEY and CDR2 is SMNVEV (reference sequence). V was cut by 7 bases and J by 3 bases, with 19 bases left in between. The CDR3 DNA follows: TGTGCCAGCACCAAATTAAACCCGGGACACTACAATGAGCAGTTCTTC. Its translation is CASTKLNPGHYNEQFF.

The V call is TRBV4-3, the J call TRBJ2-7; a possible D gene is TRBD1 (6 bases). The CDR3 contains 15 residues. CDR1 and CDR2 (germline): LGHNA, YSLEER. V dropped 1 base and J dropped 1 base, with 11 bases sitting between them. The CDR3 sequence is CASSQGAGDSYEQYF. Here the CDR3 DNA reads TGCGCCAGCAGCCAAGGGGCAGGGGATTCCTACGAGCAGTACTTC.

In its sample, this clone was seen once. CDR3 sequence reads: CASSQRNWPETQYF. DNA for the CDR3: TGTGCCAGCAGCCAGCGGAACTGGCCGGAGACCCAGTACTTC. This chain joins TRBV11-3 and TRBJ2-5; maybe TRBD2 (5 bases). Trimming removed 5 bases from V and 5 bases from J, with 15 bases in between. This CDR3 has 14 residues. The germline gives CDR1 SGHNT, CDR2 YENEEA.

The chain is built from TRBV2 and TRBJ1-2; a possible D gene is TRBD1 (5 bases). Germline V CDR1 and CDR2: SNHLY, FYNNEI. Deletions cut 6 bases from V and 5 bases from J, with 13 bases between. This CDR3 has 13 residues. The CDR3 here is CASSAGGAYGYTF. CDR3 DNA sequence: TGTGCCAGCAGCGCAGGCGGGGCGTATGGCTACACCTTC.

The chain carries TRBV7-9 and TRBJ1-1; D not resolved. Per the germline V gene, CDR1 is SEHNR and CDR2 is FQNEAQ (reference sequence). CDR3 length equals 13 residues. Trimming removed 1 base at V and 4 bases at J, with 7 bases between. CDR3 region: CASSLGAGTEAFF. As DNA, the CDR3 is TGTGCCAGCAGCTTAGGTGCAGGCACTGAAGCTTTCTTT. The variable domain in full, completed from reference TRBV7-9 and TRBJ1-1, reads DTGVSQNPRHKITKRGQNVTFRCDPISEHNRLYWYRQTLGQGPEFLTYFQNEAQLEKSRLLSDRFSAERPKGSFSTLEIQRTEQGDSAMYLCASSLGAGTEAFFGQGTRLTVV.